The T cell receptor beta chain under discussion was sequenced for a study of control samples from healthy donors and cancer patients. Using immunoSEQ multiplex PCR, the repertoire was profiled, and TCRdb retains in-frame clones only, with some absent. This sample's table reports about 210,000 clones. The V gene end was trimmed by 0 bases and the J gene end by 1 base; junction bases not matched to a gene: 2. This CDR3 contains 15 residues. CDR1 is LGHNA and CDR2 is YSLEER in the germline V gene. The sequence was obtained from a woman aged 30 to 39 in good health. The chain has TRBV4-3 and TRBJ2-7; TRBD2 matches at 8 bases. The sample comprised blood. The CDR3 loop is CASSQETSGSYEQYF. The DNA of the CDR3 is TGCGCCAGCAGCCAAGAAACTAGCGGTTCCTACGAGCAGTACTTC.